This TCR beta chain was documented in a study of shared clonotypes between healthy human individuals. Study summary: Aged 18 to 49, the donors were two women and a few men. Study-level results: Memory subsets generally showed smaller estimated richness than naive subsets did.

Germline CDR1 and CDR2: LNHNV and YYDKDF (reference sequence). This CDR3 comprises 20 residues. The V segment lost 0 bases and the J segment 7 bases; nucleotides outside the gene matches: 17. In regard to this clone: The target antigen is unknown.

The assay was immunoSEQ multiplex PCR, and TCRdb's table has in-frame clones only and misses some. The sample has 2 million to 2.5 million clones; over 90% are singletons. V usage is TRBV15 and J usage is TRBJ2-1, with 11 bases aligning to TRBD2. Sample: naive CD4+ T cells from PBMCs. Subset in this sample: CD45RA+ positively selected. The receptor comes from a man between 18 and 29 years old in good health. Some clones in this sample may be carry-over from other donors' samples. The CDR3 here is CATSRDRWSLSGRAVNEQFF. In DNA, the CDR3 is TGTGCCACCAGCAGAGATCGGTGGAGTCTTAGCGGGAGGGCCGTGAATGAGCAGTTCTTC.